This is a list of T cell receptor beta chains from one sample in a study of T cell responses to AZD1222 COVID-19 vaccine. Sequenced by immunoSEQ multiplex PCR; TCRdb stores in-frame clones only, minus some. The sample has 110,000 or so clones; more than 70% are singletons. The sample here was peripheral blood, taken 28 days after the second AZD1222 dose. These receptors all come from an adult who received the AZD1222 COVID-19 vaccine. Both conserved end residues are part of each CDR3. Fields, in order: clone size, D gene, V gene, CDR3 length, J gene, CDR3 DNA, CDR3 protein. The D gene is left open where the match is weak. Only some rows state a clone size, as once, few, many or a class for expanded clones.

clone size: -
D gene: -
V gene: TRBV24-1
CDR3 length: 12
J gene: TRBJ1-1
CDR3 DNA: TGTGCCACCAGTGATTTCCAGGGAGAAGCTTTCTTT
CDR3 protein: CATSDFQGEAFF

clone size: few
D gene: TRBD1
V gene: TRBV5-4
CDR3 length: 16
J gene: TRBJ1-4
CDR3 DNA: TGTGCCAGCAGCTTGCTTCTAGGACAGGGTGCTGAAAAACTGTTTTTT
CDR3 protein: CASSLLLGQGAEKLFF

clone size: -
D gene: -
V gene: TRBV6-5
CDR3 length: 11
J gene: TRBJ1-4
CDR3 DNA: TGTGCCACCATGGATATAGAAAAACTGTTTTTT
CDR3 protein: CATMDIEKLFF

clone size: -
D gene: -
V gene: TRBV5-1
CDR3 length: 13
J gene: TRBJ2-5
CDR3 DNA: TGCGCCAGCAGTGCAGGGGGGGAAGAGACCCAGTACTTC
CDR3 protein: CASSAGGEETQYF

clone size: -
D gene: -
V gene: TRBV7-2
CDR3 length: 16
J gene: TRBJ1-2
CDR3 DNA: TGTGCCAGCAGCTTAAGAAGGACCGCTCATAACTATGGCTACACCTTC
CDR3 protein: CASSLRRTAHNYGYTF

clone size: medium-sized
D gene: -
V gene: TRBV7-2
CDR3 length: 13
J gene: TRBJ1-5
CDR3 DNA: TGTGCCAGCAGTGGGGAGGCCAATCAGCCCCAGCATTTT
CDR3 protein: CASSGEANQPQHF

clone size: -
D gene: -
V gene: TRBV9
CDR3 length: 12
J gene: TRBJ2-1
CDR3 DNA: TGTGCCAGCAGCGTAGATAGGTATGAGCAGTTCTTC
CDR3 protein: CASSVDRYEQFF

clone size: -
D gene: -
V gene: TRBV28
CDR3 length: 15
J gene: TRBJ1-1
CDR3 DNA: TGTGCCAGCATCACCGGGAGTGAGGGGCGGTCTGAAGCTTTCTTT
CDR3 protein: CASITGSEGRSEAFF

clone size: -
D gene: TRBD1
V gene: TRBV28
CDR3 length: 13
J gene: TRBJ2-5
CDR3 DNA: TGTGCCAGCAGTGGGGACAGCCAAGAGACCCAGTACTTC
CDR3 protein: CASSGDSQETQYF

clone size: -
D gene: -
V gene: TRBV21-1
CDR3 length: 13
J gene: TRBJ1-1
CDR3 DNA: TGTGCCAGCAGGAAAGTGCGCAGGGAAGAAGCTTTCTTT
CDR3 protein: CASRKVRREEAFF

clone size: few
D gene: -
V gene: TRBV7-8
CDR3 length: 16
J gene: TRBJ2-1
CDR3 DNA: TGTGCCAGCAGCTTAGCGGGGGCCTCTACCTACAATGAGCAGTTCTTC
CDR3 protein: CASSLAGASTYNEQFF

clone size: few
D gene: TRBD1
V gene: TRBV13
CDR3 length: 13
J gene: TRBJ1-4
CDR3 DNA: TGTGCCAGCAGGCAGGGGGCCGGTGAAAAACTGTTTTTT
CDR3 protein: CASRQGAGEKLFF

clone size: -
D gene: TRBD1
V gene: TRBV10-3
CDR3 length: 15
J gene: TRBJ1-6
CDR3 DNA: TGTGCCATCAGTGGGGGGACAGCGAGAGATTCACCCCTCCACTTT
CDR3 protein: CAISGGTARDSPLHF

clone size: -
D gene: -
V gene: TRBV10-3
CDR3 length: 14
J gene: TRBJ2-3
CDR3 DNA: TGTGCCATCAGTGTAGGGCAGGGGACAGATACGCAGTATTTT
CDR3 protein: CAISVGQGTDTQYF

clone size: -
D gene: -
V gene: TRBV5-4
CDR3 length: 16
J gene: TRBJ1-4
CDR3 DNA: TGTGCCAGCAGCTTGAAGCAGGGGACAACTAATGAAAAACTGTTTTTT
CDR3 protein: CASSLKQGTTNEKLFF

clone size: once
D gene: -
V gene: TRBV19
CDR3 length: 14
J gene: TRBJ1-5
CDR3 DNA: TGTGCCAGTAGTCGGGCGGCTTACAATCAGCCCCAGCATTTT
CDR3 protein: CASSRAAYNQPQHF

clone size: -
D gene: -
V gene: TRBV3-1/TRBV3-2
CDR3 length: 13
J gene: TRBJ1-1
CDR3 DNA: TGTGCCAGCAGCCAAGGGGACCTGGGGGTAGCTTTCTTT
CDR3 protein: CASSQGDLGVAFF

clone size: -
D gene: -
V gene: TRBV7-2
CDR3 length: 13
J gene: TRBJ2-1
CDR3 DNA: TGTGCCAGCAGCTCCCCGAACGCCAATGAGCAGTTCTTC
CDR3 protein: CASSSPNANEQFF

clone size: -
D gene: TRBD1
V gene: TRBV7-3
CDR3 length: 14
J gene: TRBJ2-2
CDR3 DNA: TGTGCCAGCAGCTTATCACAGGGGACCGGGGAGCTGTTTTTT
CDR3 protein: CASSLSQGTGELFF

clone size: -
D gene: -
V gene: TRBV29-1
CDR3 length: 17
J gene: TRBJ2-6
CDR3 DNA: TGCAGCGTTATGCGGCAACTAGCATACAGTCGGGCCAACGTCCTGACTTTC
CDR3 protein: CSVMRQLAYSRANVLTF

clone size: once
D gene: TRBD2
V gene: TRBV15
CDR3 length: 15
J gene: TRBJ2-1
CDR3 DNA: TGTGCCACCAGCAGGCCCAGCGGGGGGTACAATGAGCAGTTCTTC
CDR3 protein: CATSRPSGGYNEQFF

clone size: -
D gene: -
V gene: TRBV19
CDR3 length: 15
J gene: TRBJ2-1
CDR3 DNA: TGTGCCAGTAGGGGGGCAGGGACCCTATACAATGAGCAGTTCTTC
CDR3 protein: CASRGAGTLYNEQFF